Here is one T cell receptor beta chain with its context. Antigen specificity is unknown. These data originate in a study of CXCR3-negative and CXCR3-positive naive CD8 T cells. Regarding the study as a whole: TRBV-TRBJ usage was alike in naive CXCR3-negative and CXCR3-positive cells but differed in memory cells. Cryopreservation partially lowered CXCR3 expression, so most assays used fresh PBMCs. Both naive subsets showed comparably high diversity, and memory CD8+ cells showed much lower diversity. CXCR3-positive naive cells carried more hydrophobic TRB CDR3s than CXCR3-negative naive cells did.

Researchers prepared the TRB cDNA libraries using 5' RACE with UMI labels. After re-calling the 5' RACE reads, TCRdb lists one entry per CDR3 protein, DNA absent. This sample's clone table lists tens of thousands of distinct CDR3 sequences. Material: naive CXCR3- CD8+ T cells from blood. The sample's subset: CD45RO-CCR7+CD27+CD95- naive CD8+ T cells lacking CXCR3 (TNR3-). This receptor was identified in a human donor in good health. Some clones in this sample may be carry-over from other donors' samples.

The CDR3 sequence is CSAMTGYKQYF. V and J are TRBV20-1 and TRBJ2-7; TCRdb proposes TRBD1, but this gene call is untestable without DNA. The CDR3 contains 11 residues. CDR1 DFQATT and CDR2 SNEGSKA come from the germline V gene (reference sequence).